The source of this TCR beta chain is a study of blood T cell repertoires in COVID-19. Across the study: Italy, Spain and the United States were the sources of the convalescent and acute COVID-19 samples.

In the original analysis: Amplification of reference gene primers was used by the study to estimate nucleated cell counts. Libraries were prepared by immunoSEQ multiplex PCR; TCRdb keeps only in-frame clonotypes and omits some of them. That table gives V, J and clone size, and the DNA gave D and trimming. In the table there are approximately 220,000 clones, more than 75% of which are singletons. V was clipped by 0 bases and J by 2 bases, with 6 bases between them. Germline V gene sequence: CDR1 SGHRS, CDR2 YFSETQ. CDR3 length equals 14 residues. Sequencing was done on a sample of peripheral blood. This sequence originates from a man aged 45-65 years with acute or convalescent COVID-19. The chain combines TRBV5-1 with TRBJ1-5, with D uncertain. CDR3: CASSLDSGNQPQHF. The CDR3 bases are TGCGCCAGCAGCTTGGACAGTGGCAATCAGCCCCAGCATTTT.